The clone carrying this TCR beta chain was seen only a few times. Its matching antigen is unknown. Isolated PBMCs totaled at least 6 million in each sample. The data are from a study of blood T cells in healthy people across ages. The study's findings and limits: Per-million-T-cell TCR beta diversity fell roughly linearly with age.

The junction had 15 bases not matched to a gene; V was cut back by 4 bases and J by 1 base. The CDR3 loop spans 19 amino acids. Germline V CDR1 and CDR2: MNHEY, SMNVEV (reference sequence). Primed by a sample-barcoded 5' primer and a J-beta primer mix, a second PCR proceeded for about 7 to 12 cycles. TCRdb analysed the 5' RACE reads with MiXCR anew, one entry per CDR3 protein. The sample has hundreds of thousands of distinct CDR3 sequences; roughly 25% are singletons. This sample also belongs to another study, concerning T cells of mothers and their children.

The chain carries TRBV27 and TRBJ2-5; 10 nucleotides line up with TRBD1. The sequence was obtained from a boy aged 5 to 17 in good health. Sequencing was performed on blood. This chain's CDR3 is CASSSGRDRGASPQETQYF. CDR3 nucleotides: TGTGCCAGCAGTTCCGGCCGGGACAGGGGCGCCTCTCCCCAAGAGACCCAGTACTTC.